A selection of T cell receptor beta chains follows, all from one sample in a study of blood T cell repertoires in COVID-19. The assay was immunoSEQ multiplex PCR, and TCRdb's table has in-frame clones only and misses some. The sample has about 170,000 clones; 83% are singletons. Sequencing input: peripheral blood. Receptors were obtained from a woman older than 75 with acute or convalescent COVID-19. CDR3s include the opening cysteine and the closing phenylalanine or tryptophan. D genes are given only for firm matches. Clone size, where shown, is once, few, many, or a class for clones that have expanded.

TRBJ2-1 | once | TRBV7-2 | TRBD2 | CASSTSGTSGDNEQFF | TGTGCCAGCAGCACGTCCGGGACTAGCGGAGACAATGAGCAGTTCTTC
TRBJ2-7 | . | TRBV30 | . | CAWGRTAHEQYF | TGTGCCTGGGGGCGTACAGCCCACGAGCAGTACTTC
TRBJ1-2 | . | TRBV7-7 | . | CASSLGGRVAGYTF | TGTGCCAGCAGCTTAGGGGGCAGGGTCGCTGGCTACACCTTC
TRBJ2-5 | . | TRBV15 | TRBD1 | CATSRDQGDGETQYF | TGTGCCACCAGCAGAGATCAGGGGGATGGGGAGACCCAGTACTTC
TRBJ1-2 | many | TRBV29-1 | TRBD1 | CSVLRQGARGYTF | TGCAGCGTTCTTAGACAGGGGGCTAGGGGCTACACCTTC
TRBJ2-7 | . | TRBV28 | TRBD1 | CASQSGTGNHEQYF | TGTGCCAGCCAGAGTGGGACAGGGAACCACGAGCAGTACTTC
TRBJ2-3 | . | TRBV5-1 | . | CASSLVAGSTDTQYF | TGCGCCAGCAGCTTGGTTGCGGGTAGCACAGATACGCAGTATTTT
TRBJ1-1 | . | TRBV29-1 | . | CSVEEGPSMGEAFF | TGCAGCGTTGAAGAGGGGCCCTCAATGGGTGAAGCTTTCTTT
TRBJ1-1 | once | TRBV4-3 | . | CASSQDGGRAEAFF | TGCGCCAGCAGCCAAGATGGGGGGAGGGCTGAAGCTTTCTTT
TRBJ2-2 | few | TRBV10-3 | . | CATNLESNTGELFF | TGTGCCACCAACCTAGAAAGTAACACCGGGGAGCTGTTTTTT
TRBJ1-1 | once | TRBV28 | . | CASSFPFAGIRGNTEAFF | TGTGCCAGCAGTTTCCCTTTTGCTGGGATTCGGGGGAACACTGAAGCTTTCTTT
TRBJ2-5 | . | TRBV28 | TRBD2 | CATRGVEETQYF | TGTGCCACCCGGGGGGTAGAAGAGACCCAGTACTTC
TRBJ1-6 | . | TRBV5-1 | TRBD1 | CASSPDWTGNSPLHF | TGCGCCAGCAGCCCGGACTGGACAGGGAATTCACCCCTCCACTTT
TRBJ1-1 | . | TRBV19 | . | CASDNEGNTEAFF | TGTGCCAGTGACAACGAGGGGAACACTGAAGCTTTCTTT
TRBJ2-5 | . | TRBV11-2 | . | CASSEAGETQYF | TGTGCCAGCAGTGAGGCGGGAGAGACCCAGTACTTC
TRBJ2-7 | . | TRBV30 | . | CAGDSLNSYEQYF | TGTGCCGGTGACAGTCTAAACTCCTACGAGCAGTACTTC
TRBJ2-1 | many | TRBV7-9 | TRBD2 | CASSSLAGGGEQFF | TGTGCCAGCAGCTCACTAGCGGGGGGAGGTGAGCAGTTCTTC
TRBJ2-1 | . | TRBV5-4 | . | CASSIPLALSDNNEQFF | TGTGCCAGCAGCATCCCTCTAGCGCTTTCGGACAACAATGAGCAGTTCTTC
TRBJ2-3 | . | TRBV12-5 | TRBD2 | CASGLAGASTDTQYF | TGTGCTAGTGGGCTAGCGGGGGCTAGCACAGATACGCAGTATTTT
TRBJ2-7 | . | TRBV4-3 | . | CASSQERQAYEQYF | TGCGCCAGCAGCCAAGAAAGACAGGCCTACGAGCAGTACTTC
TRBJ2-7 | . | TRBV18 | TRBD2 | CASSPRTFSGRGNEQYF | TGTGCCAGCTCACCTCGGACCTTTAGCGGGAGAGGGAACGAGCAGTACTTC
TRBJ1-4 | . | TRBV11-2 | . | CASSSGQTTNEKLFF | TGTGCCAGCAGCTCCGGACAGACAACTAATGAAAAACTGTTTTTT
TRBJ1-2 | . | TRBV19 | . | CASTPLPTVGYGYTF | TGTGCCAGTACCCCGTTACCCACGGTCGGTTATGGCTACACCTTC
TRBJ1-1 | . | TRBV7-9 | . | CASSFDAEAFF | TGTGCCAGCAGCTTTGATGCGGAAGCTTTCTTT
TRBJ1-1 | . | TRBV27 | . | CASSFRRDTEAFF | TGTGCCAGCAGTTTCCGCAGGGACACTGAAGCTTTCTTT
TRBJ1-4 | . | TRBV28 | . | CASSSTFTGTIATNEKLFF | TGTGCCAGCAGTTCGACTTTTACAGGGACTATAGCAACTAATGAAAAACTGTTTTTT
TRBJ2-1 | . | TRBV7-6 | . | CASSLVALSYNEQFF | TGTGCCAGCAGCTTAGTGGCTCTTTCCTACAATGAGCAGTTCTTC
TRBJ1-1 | . | TRBV12-3/TRBV12-4 | . | CASSLGARTEAFF | TGTGCCAGCAGTTTAGGGGCAAGAACTGAAGCTTTCTTT
TRBJ2-3 | . | TRBV14 | TRBD2 | CASSQDRRAGPDTQYF | TGTGCCAGCAGCCAAGATAGGAGAGCGGGACCAGATACGCAGTATTTT
TRBJ2-7 | . | TRBV9 | TRBD1 | CASSAPGTGSYEQYF | TGTGCCAGCAGCGCTCCCGGGACAGGGTCGTACGAGCAGTACTTC
TRBJ2-7 | . | TRBV7-2 | . | CASSLASGSYEQYF | TGTGCCAGCAGCTTAGCTAGCGGCTCCTACGAGCAGTACTTC
TRBJ2-3 | few | TRBV5-1 | TRBD2 | CASSSGLAGPTDTQYF | TGCGCCAGCAGCTCGGGACTAGCGGGGCCCACAGATACGCAGTATTTT
TRBJ2-1 | . | TRBV7-2 | TRBD1 | CASSRRFTGGNRDEQFF | TGTGCCAGCAGCCGCCGCTTCACAGGGGGTAACAGGGATGAGCAGTTCTTC
TRBJ2-7 | . | TRBV28 | . | CASVGDPFYEQYF | TGTGCCAGTGTAGGGGATCCTTTCTACGAGCAGTACTTC
TRBJ1-5 | few | TRBV7-2 | . | CASSFPDHLAPQHF | TGTGCCAGCAGCTTTCCGGACCACCTAGCGCCCCAGCATTTT
TRBJ2-1 | . | TRBV9 | . | CASSVGVYNEQFF | TGTGCCAGCAGCGTGGGAGTTTACAATGAGCAGTTCTTC
TRBJ1-2 | . | TRBV28 | . | CASSYRDGYTF | TGTGCCAGCAGTTACAGGGATGGCTACACCTTC
TRBJ1-2 | . | TRBV19 | TRBD1 | CASSHDRGLENYGYTF | TGTGCCAGTAGTCATGACAGGGGGCTCGAGAACTATGGCTACACCTTC
TRBJ2-3 | . | TRBV5-1 | . | CASSLTGSTDTQYF | TGCGCCAGCAGCTTAACAGGAAGCACAGATACGCAGTATTTT
TRBJ1-5 | . | TRBV10-3 | . | CAISEPKTGMGNQPQHF | TGTGCCATCAGTGAGCCTAAAACAGGGATGGGCAATCAGCCCCAGCATTTT
TRBJ2-3 | . | TRBV2 | . | CASSDQDTQYF | TGTGCCAGCAGTGACCAAGATACGCAGTATTTT
TRBJ2-7 | . | TRBV7-6 | TRBD2 | CASSSTSGSSYEQYF | TGTGCCAGCAGCTCCACTAGCGGGAGCTCTTACGAGCAGTACTTC
TRBJ1-4 | . | TRBV4-2 | TRBD1 | CASSPYSSGGKSNEKLFF | TGTGCCAGCAGCCCCTATTCTTCAGGGGGCAAGTCTAATGAAAAACTGTTTTTT
TRBJ1-5 | . | TRBV6-2/TRBV6-3 | . | CASSWGHPGSNQPQHF | TGTGCCAGCAGTTGGGGACATCCGGGTAGCAATCAGCCCCAGCATTTT
TRBJ2-2 | . | TRBV4-1 | . | CASSLTAGTSNTGELFF | TGCGCCAGCAGCCTGACAGCCGGGACATCGAACACCGGGGAGCTGTTTTTT
TRBJ2-5 | . | TRBV11-1 | . | CASSLGSTRNQETQYF | TGTGCCAGCAGCCTTGGTTCGACAAGGAACCAAGAGACCCAGTACTTC
TRBJ1-5 | . | TRBV19 | . | CASSGGGESYQPQHF | TGTGCCAGTAGTGGAGGGGGGGAGAGTTATCAGCCCCAGCATTTT
TRBJ1-1 | . | TRBV18 | . | CASSPGAANTEAFF | TGTGCCAGCTCACCGGGGGCAGCGAACACTGAAGCTTTCTTT
TRBJ1-5 | once | TRBV18 | TRBD1 | CASSPPEDRGNQPQHF | TGTGCCAGCTCACCACCTGAGGACAGGGGCAATCAGCCCCAGCATTTT
TRBJ2-7 | . | TRBV12-3/TRBV12-4 | TRBD2 | CASTRLAGEQYF | TGTGCCAGCACCCGACTAGCGGGCGAGCAGTACTTC
TRBJ1-1 | once | TRBV19 | TRBD1 | CASSIDPRDSRPNTEAFF | TGTGCCAGTAGTATAGATCCCCGGGACAGTAGACCGAACACTGAAGCTTTCTTT